What follows are 18 T cell receptor beta chains derived from one specimen sequenced in a study of vaccination and CD4 T cells after COVID-19 (dated by TCRdb to between 2021 and 2023). No antigen has been identified for these receptors. The library came from PCR. Sequencing was carried out with an Illumina iSeq 100. TCR sequencing of DNA from cultured CD4+ T cells used the Oncomine TCR Beta short-read assay at the Johns Hopkins FTIC core. TCRdb's own reprocessing of the public reads used fastp at Q25 and MiXCR and kept productive beta chains. When rows share a CDR3 protein, they turn into one entry using the most common DNA and genes. This sample comprises about 22,000 distinct CDR3 sequences, under 40% of them detected only once. The ten largest make up 8.6% of the sample. The meaning of the sample's time point label: late sampling 161 to 241 days after vaccination in a few convalescent patients. What this sample's treatment or condition label stands for: approximately nine-day PBMC culture with coronavirus spike peptide pools or control peptides (ViraFEST assay).

The sample was CD4+ T cells from blood, cultured in vitro, taken about 7 months after SARS-CoV-2 vaccination. Receptors originate from a human donor who had recovered from COVID-19.

The rearrangement links TRBV7-9 to TRBJ2-7; a weak D match, TRBD1 (6 bases). The CDR3 covers 12 residues. The V end lost 6 bases, the J end lost 6 bases, and 12 bases lay between the germline ends. The V gene's germline CDR1 is SEHNR and CDR2 FQNEAQ (reference sequence). The CDR3 loop reads CASSRIRGEQYF. The CDR3 DNA sequence: TGTGCCAGCAGTCGGATCAGGGGCGAGCAGTACTTC.

V is TRBV7-2 and J is TRBJ1-2, with D unresolved. V was pared by 0 bases and J by 8 bases, with 4 bases between. The CDR3 runs to 11 residues. Germline V gene lookup returns CDR1 SGHTA and CDR2 FQGNSA. CDR3 DNA sequence: TGTGCCAGCAGCTTAGCGGTCGGCTACACCTTC. This sequence encodes CASSLAVGYTF.

The chain couples TRBV19 to TRBJ1-2; D might be TRBD1 (6 bases). CDR1 LNHDA and CDR2 SQIVND come from the germline V gene (reference sequence). The CDR3 has 14 amino acids. Trimming took off 5 bases at V and 7 bases at J, with 17 bases between the two ends. CDR3 amino acids: CASSPVPGAIGYTF. The CDR3 nucleotides are TGTGCCAGTAGTCCAGTCCCAGGGGCGATTGGCTACACCTTC.

This clonotype showed up just a few times. The genes are TRBV7-9 and TRBJ2-5; D gene uncertain. This CDR3 region has 16 residues. Between the trimmed V and J ends, which lost 4 bases and 0 bases, there was a span of 15 bases. Germline V gene lookup returns CDR1 SEHNR and CDR2 FQNEAQ (reference sequence). The CDR3 region is CASSWPSDAYQETQYF. The DNA for the CDR3 is TGTGCCAGCAGCTGGCCCAGCGACGCCTACCAAGAGACCCAGTACTTC. The variable domain in full, with the rest retrieved from reference TRBV7-9 and TRBJ2-5, is DTGVSQNPRHKITKRGQNVTFRCDPISEHNRLYWYRQTLGQGPEFLTYFQNEAQLEKSRLLSDRFSAERPKGSFSTLEIQRTEQGDSAMYLCASSWPSDAYQETQYFGPGTRLLVL.

The table lists this clonotype with a few counts. The J gene is TRBJ2-5, the V gene TRBV20-1, with 10 bases fitting TRBD1. Germline V gives CDR1 DFQATT, CDR2 SNEGSKA (reference sequence). CDR3 length: 13 residues. After removal of 5 bases from V and 5 bases from J, the junction contained 5 bases not matched to a gene. The CDR3 reads CSAPTGGWETQYF. The CDR3 region has the DNA TGCAGTGCTCCGACAGGGGGCTGGGAGACCCAGTACTTC.

The chain uses TRBV7-3 and TRBJ2-2; D unresolved. There are 13 residues in the CDR3. The V end lost 1 base, the J end lost 5 bases, and 5 bases lay between the germline ends. CDR1 SGHTA and CDR2 FQGTGA come from the germline V gene. The CDR3 sequence is CASSLMGTGELFF. The DNA of the CDR3 is TGTGCCAGCAGCTTAATGGGTACCGGGGAGCTGTTTTTT.

This clonotype has only a few counts. The CDR3 here is CASSLAPLSGRYEQYF. The CDR3 bases are TGTGCCAGCAGCTTAGCGCCACTTTCGGGAAGGTACGAGCAGTACTTC. This chain joins TRBV7-8 and TRBJ2-7, with a tentative D call TRBD2 (5 bases). The CDR3 length is 16 residues. Trimming took 0 bases from V and 4 from J, leaving 16 bases between them. Germline CDR1 SGHVS, CDR2 FQNEAQ.

The chain is built from TRBV4-2 and TRBJ1-5; D may be TRBD1 (5 bases). This CDR3 is 15 amino acids long. Germline-derived CDR1 and CDR2 are LGHNA and YNFKEQ. Trimming shortened V by 0 bases and J by 6 bases, and 12 bases separated the two germline ends. The CDR3 sequence is CASSQDMQGRQPQHF. In nucleotides, the CDR3 is TGTGCCAGCAGCCAAGATATGCAGGGCCGTCAGCCCCAGCATTTT.

The chain employs TRBV20-1 and TRBJ1-5; D perhaps matches TRBD1 (5 bases). Germline V gives CDR1 DFQATT, CDR2 SNEGSKA (reference sequence). V was trimmed by 7 bases and J by 6 bases, leaving 16 bases between them. The CDR3 runs to 13 residues. The CDR3 here is CSGMTGGVQPQHF. The DNA of the CDR3 is TGCAGTGGCATGACTGGAGGGGTTCAGCCCCAGCATTTT.

The chain is built from TRBV20-1 and TRBJ2-2; D ambiguous. With 2 bases removed from V and 8 bases from J, the gap between germline ends came to 12 bases. The germline V gene has CDR1 DFQATT and CDR2 SNEGSKA (reference sequence). CDR3 size: 13 residues. The CDR3 coding sequence is TGCAGTGCTAGACGTCCCCTCGCGGGGGAGCTGTTTTTT. Protein product: CSARRPLAGELFF.

The CDR3 bases are TGTGCCAGCAGCCCGGGGCGGGAGACCCAGTACTTC. As protein: CASSPGRETQYF. The V and J genes are TRBV5-8 and TRBJ2-5; D possibly matches TRBD1 or TRBD2 (5 bases each). The CDR3 runs 12 residues. The germline V and J ends were trimmed by 4 bases and 5 bases, with 9 bases remaining between them. CDR1 SGHTS and CDR2 YDEGEE come from the germline V gene.

This clonotype came up a few times. This sequence joins TRBV28 and TRBJ1-5, with unresolved D. V lost 7 bases and J 1 base, leaving 8 bases between the germline ends. Germline assignment: CDR1 MDHEN and CDR2 SYDVKM. The CDR3 runs to 13 residues. The CDR3 DNA follows: TGTGCCAGCATGAAGGGAAGCAATCAGCCCCAGCATTTT. Amino acids: CASMKGSNQPQHF.

V and J are TRBV5-4 and TRBJ2-7, with D perhaps TRBD1 (6 bases). The CDR3 has 15 residues. Germline lookup yields CDR1 SGHNT and CDR2 YYREEE (reference sequence). Trimming pared 0 bases from V and 4 bases from J, leaving 14 bases between. The CDR3 region has the DNA TGTGCCAGCAGCTTGGCATCGCAGGGGAGATACGAGCAGTACTTC. It yields the protein CASSLASQGRYEQYF.

Only a few counts were recorded for this clonotype. The V and J genes are TRBV20-1 and TRBJ2-5; 10 bases match TRBD2. Germline CDR1 is DFQATT and CDR2 is SNEGSKA (reference sequence). V shed 4 bases and J 6 bases; nucleotides not matched to a gene: 8. The CDR3 is made up of 14 amino acids. The CDR3 spells CSATAGGPTKTQYF. The CDR3 DNA is TGCAGTGCTACAGCGGGAGGGCCGACGAAGACCCAGTACTTC.

The chain links TRBV6-5 to TRBJ2-3; D not certain. Trimming pared 2 bases from V and 1 base from J, leaving 13 bases between. The CDR3 consists of 16 residues. CDR1 is MNHEY and CDR2 is SVGAGI in the germline V gene. The CDR3 loop is CASSYDVNRGTDTQYF. DNA of the CDR3: TGTGCCAGCAGTTACGACGTGAATAGAGGCACAGATACGCAGTATTTT.

This chain uses TRBV20-1 with TRBJ2-3, with a weak D call TRBD2 (5 bases). The V end was cut by 6 bases, the J end by 4 bases, with 20 bases between. The CDR3 extends over 15 amino acids. Germline V lookup: CDR1 DFQATT, CDR2 SNEGSKA (reference sequence). This chain's CDR3 is CSAPAASLISDTQYF. CDR3 coding DNA: TGCAGTGCCCCAGCGGCTAGTCTTATCTCAGATACGCAGTATTTT.

This clonotype was seen only once. The V gene is TRBV6-4, the J gene TRBJ2-3; the match to TRBD2 covers 10 bases. Germline CDR1 and CDR2: MRHNA and SNTAGT. Unmatched junction bases numbered 2, after V lost 5 bases and J lost 3 bases. This CDR3 has 14 residues. The CDR3 is CASSPGLATDTQYF. The CDR3 DNA reads as TGTGCCAGCAGTCCGGGACTAGCGACAGATACGCAGTATTTT.

The V gene is TRBV7-2, the J gene TRBJ1-5, with 12 bases that match TRBD1. The V and J ends lost 5 bases and 6 bases, in that order; junction bases with no gene match: 5. The CDR3 is 15 amino acids. The germline V gene has CDR1 SGHTA and CDR2 FQGNSA. The DNA for the CDR3 is TGTGCCAGCAGCGATCGGGACAGGGGGCCTCAGCCCCAGCATTTT. Its translation: CASSDRDRGPQPQHF.